The clone carrying this T cell receptor (beta chain) has a count of ten or more. This record comes from a study of spatial heterogeneity in lung cancer. Study information: Alpha-chain sequences were detected in numbers that were consistently lower than beta-chain sequences. Averaged across combinations, each unique TCR and UMI pairing appeared more than ten times in raw reads, which were uncorrected.

Each CDR3 protein gets one entry after TCRdb re-called the 5' RACE reads with MiXCR. The sample includes about 44,000 distinct CDR3 sequences, approximately 14% seen only once; the top ten take around three fifths. Time point denoted: sample taken at primary tumor resection. Patients with untreated early-stage non-small cell lung cancer, numbering more than 55, were the donors. Trimming took 8 bases from V and 2 from J, leaving 21 bases between them. Looked up from germline, CDR1 is MDHEN and CDR2 is SYDVKM. The CDR3 totals 16 residues. The TCR originated in a male donor with early-stage non-small cell lung cancer. The J gene is TRBJ1-1, the V gene TRBV28; the D is unclear. The sequencing used PBMCs, collected at surgery. The CDR3 loop reads CASRTLIPDLNTEAFF. CDR3 nucleotides: TGTGCCAGCCGGACTCTAATCCCGGACCTCAACACTGAAGCTTTCTTT.